This T cell receptor beta chain was recovered during a study of post-analysis software for immune sequencing data. Findings and limits, study-wide: Roughly five TRBV segments, including TRBV5-6, TRBV5-1 and TRBV20-1, were more frequent in patients than controls. Normalized Chao1 diversity was significantly reduced in patients versus controls.

Germline assignment: CDR1 DFQATT and CDR2 SNEGSKA (reference sequence). The length of the CDR3 is 14 residues. The count of this clonotype is one. Its antigen is not identified. Prepared libraries of TCR beta cDNA carried unique molecular identifiers. With roughly 0.9 to 11 million T cells as the source, roughly 0.5 million cDNA molecules resulted. MiXCR was run by TCRdb on the PCR reads, yielding one entry per CDR3 protein. The table shows roughly 800,000 distinct CDR3 sequences, with 30% occurring only once. The clonotype comes from a girl aged 5 to 17 with multiple sclerosis. The sequenced sample consisted of blood. The genes are TRBV20-1 and TRBJ2-1, with D tentatively TRBD2 (6 bases). The DNA end favors TRBJ2-7, so the J call may be wrong. Here the CDR3 reads CSAEGLYSYNEQYF. CDR3 nucleotide sequence: TGCAGTGCTGAGGGACTTTACTCCTACAATGAGCAGTACTTC.